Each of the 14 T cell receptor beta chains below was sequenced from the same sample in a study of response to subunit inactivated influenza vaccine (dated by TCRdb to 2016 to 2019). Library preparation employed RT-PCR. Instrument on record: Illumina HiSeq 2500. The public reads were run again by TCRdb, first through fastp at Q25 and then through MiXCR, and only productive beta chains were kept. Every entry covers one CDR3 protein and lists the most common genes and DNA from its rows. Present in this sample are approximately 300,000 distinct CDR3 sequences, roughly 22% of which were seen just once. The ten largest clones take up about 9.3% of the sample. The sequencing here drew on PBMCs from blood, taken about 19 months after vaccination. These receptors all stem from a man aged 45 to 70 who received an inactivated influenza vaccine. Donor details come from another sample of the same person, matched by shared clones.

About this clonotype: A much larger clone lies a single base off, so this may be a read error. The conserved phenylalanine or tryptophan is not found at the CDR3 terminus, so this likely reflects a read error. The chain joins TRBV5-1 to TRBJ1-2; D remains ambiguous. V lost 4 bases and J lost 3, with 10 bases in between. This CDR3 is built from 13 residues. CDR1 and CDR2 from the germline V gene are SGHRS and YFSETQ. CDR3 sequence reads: CASSHDGHYGYTS. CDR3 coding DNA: TGCGCCAGCAGCCACGACGGCCACTATGGCTACACCTCC.

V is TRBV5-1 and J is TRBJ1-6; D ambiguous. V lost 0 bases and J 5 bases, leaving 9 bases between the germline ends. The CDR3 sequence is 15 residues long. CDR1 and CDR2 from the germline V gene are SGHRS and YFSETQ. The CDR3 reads CASSLGGGNNSPLHF. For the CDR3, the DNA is TGCGCCAGCAGCTTGGGAGGCGGTAATAATTCACCCCTCCACTTT.

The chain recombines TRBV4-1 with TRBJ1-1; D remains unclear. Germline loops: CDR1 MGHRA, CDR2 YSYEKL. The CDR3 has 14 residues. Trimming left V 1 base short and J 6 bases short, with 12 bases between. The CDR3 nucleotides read TGCGCCAGCAGCCAAGGTCTAGGCCGGGCTGAAGCTTTCTTT. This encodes CASSQGLGRAEAFF.

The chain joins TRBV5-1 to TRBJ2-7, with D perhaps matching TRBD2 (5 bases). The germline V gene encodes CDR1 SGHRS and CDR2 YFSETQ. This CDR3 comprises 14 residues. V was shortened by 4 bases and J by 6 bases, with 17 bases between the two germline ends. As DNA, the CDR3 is TGCGCCAGCAGCATGGAGCTCGCGGGCAGCGAGCAGTACTTC. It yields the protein CASSMELAGSEQYF.

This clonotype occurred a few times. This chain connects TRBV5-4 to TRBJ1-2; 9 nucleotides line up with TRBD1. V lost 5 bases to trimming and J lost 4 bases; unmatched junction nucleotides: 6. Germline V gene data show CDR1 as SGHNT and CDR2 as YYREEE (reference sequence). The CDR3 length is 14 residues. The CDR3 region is CASRPQQGAYGYTF. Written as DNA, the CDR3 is TGTGCCAGCAGACCGCAACAGGGGGCCTATGGCTACACCTTC.

In nucleotides, the CDR3 is TGCAGTGCTACCCGAGGGGGTGGGGAGCTGTTTTTT. This encodes CSATRGGGELFF. The chain employs TRBV20-1 and TRBJ2-2, with D perhaps TRBD1 (6 bases). Germline V gene data show CDR1 as DFQATT and CDR2 as SNEGSKA (reference sequence). The CDR3 is made up of 12 amino acids. V lost 4 bases to trimming and J lost 8 bases, with 11 bases between them.

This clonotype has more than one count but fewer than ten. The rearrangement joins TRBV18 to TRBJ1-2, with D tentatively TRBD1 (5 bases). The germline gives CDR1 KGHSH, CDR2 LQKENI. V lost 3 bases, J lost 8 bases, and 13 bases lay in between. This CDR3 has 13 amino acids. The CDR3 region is CASSPARGRGYTF. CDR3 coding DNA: TGTGCCAGCTCACCGGCCCGGGGGAGGGGCTACACCTTC.

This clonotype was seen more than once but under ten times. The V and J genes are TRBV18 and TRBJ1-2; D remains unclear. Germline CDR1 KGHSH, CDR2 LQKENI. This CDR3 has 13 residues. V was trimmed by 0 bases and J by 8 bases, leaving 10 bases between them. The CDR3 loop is CASSPPAGSGYTF. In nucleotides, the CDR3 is TGTGCCAGCTCACCACCGGCGGGGTCGGGCTACACCTTC.

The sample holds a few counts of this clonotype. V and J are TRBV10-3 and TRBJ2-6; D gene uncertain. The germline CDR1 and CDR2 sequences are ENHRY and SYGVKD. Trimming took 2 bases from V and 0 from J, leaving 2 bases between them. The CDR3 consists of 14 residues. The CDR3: CAISEVSGANVLTF. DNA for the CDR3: TGTGCCATCAGTGAGGTCTCTGGGGCCAACGTCCTGACTTTC.

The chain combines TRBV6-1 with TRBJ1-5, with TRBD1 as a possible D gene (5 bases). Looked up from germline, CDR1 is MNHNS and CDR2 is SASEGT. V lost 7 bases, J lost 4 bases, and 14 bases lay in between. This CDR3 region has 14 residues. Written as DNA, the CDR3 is TGTGCCAGCAACCAAATGGGGCCGAATCAGCCCCAGCATTTT. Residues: CASNQMGPNQPQHF.

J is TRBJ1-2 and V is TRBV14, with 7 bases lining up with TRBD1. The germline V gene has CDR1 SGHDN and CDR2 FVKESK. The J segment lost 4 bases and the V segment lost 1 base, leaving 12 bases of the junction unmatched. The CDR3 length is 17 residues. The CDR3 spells CASSQVGNRGLPYGYTF. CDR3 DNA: TGTGCCAGCAGCCAAGTGGGAAACAGGGGACTTCCCTATGGCTACACCTTC.

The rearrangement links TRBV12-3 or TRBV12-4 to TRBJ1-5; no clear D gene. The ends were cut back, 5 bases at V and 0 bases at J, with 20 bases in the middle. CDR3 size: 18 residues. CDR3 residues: CASSRDTWYGNSNQPQHF. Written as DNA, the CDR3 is TGTGCCAGCAGTCGCGACACATGGTATGGGAATAGCAATCAGCCCCAGCATTTT.

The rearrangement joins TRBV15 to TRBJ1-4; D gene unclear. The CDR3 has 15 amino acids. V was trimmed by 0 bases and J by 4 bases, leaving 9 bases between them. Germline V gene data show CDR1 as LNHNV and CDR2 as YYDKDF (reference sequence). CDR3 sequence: CATSRDLTDNEKLFF. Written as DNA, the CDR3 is TGTGCCACCAGCAGAGATCTAACGGATAATGAAAAACTGTTTTTT.

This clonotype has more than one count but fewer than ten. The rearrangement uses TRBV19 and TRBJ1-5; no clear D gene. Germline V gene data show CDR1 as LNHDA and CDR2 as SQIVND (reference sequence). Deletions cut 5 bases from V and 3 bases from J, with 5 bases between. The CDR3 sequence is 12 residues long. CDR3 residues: CASSGNNQPQHF. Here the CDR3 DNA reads TGTGCCAGTAGTGGCAACAATCAGCCCCAGCATTTT.